This T cell receptor (beta chain) came from a study of Graves' ophthalmopathy and Graves' hyperthyroidism. RNA transcripts were the source from which TCR beta CDR3 regions were amplified. A first-round RT-PCR used HTBI primers, followed by a second-round multiplex PCR. MiXCR, run by TCRdb on the multiplex PCR reads, gives a single entry per CDR3 protein. The repertoire has 900,000 to 1,200,000 distinct CDR3 sequences, 35% to 45% of them found once; the top ten carry over 8.5%. Germline loops: CDR1 DFQATT, CDR2 SNEGSKA (reference sequence). The CDR3 contains 16 residues. The J segment lost 6 bases and the V segment lost 0 bases, leaving 8 bases of the junction unmatched. Overall study findings and caveats: Ophthalmopathy cases were distinguished from stable hyperthyroidism by a 13-signature model, reaching roughly 90% sensitivity and approximately 81% specificity.

This clonotype was detected a few times. The antigen is not known. This TCR was recovered from an adult man with Graves' hyperthyroidism. The V and J genes are TRBV20-1 and TRBJ1-5; 10 bases are a match to TRBD1. Sequenced material: peripheral blood or thyroid tissue (not recorded which). The CDR3 sequence is CSARDRRQGAGQPQHF. CDR3 nucleotides: TGCAGTGCTAGAGATCGACGACAGGGGGCAGGTCAGCCCCAGCATTTT.